The sequence of this T cell receptor beta chain was determined in a study of T-cell reconstitution after alpha-beta-depleted transplantation in children (TCRdb year 2016). Some background on the complete study: Using TCR repertoire profiling, the study followed T-cell immune reconstitution in a quantitative way in children after TCRalphabeta/CD19-depleted allogeneic hematopoietic cell transplantation.

What the study reported, not specific to this receptor: The apparently early alphabetaT-cell count recovery about two months after transplant was reportedly dependent on only several hundred rapidly expanded clones derived from non-depleted graft cells. The high TCRbeta diversity at day 60 in some patients was ascribed to recipient T cells and intrathymic progenitors that had survived conditioning. Over subsequent months, a decline in hyperexpanded clone frequencies was noted, and after one year, T-cell counts and TCRbeta diversity were mostly ascribed to newly produced T cells.

Note on this clonotype: Its antigen remains undetermined. The sample holds no much larger clone one base away, and base qualities are not on file.

The intended sense of this specimen's treatment or condition label: allogeneic hematopoietic cell transplantation with graft depleted of TCRalphabeta T cells and CD19 B cells. TCRalphabeta/CD19-depleted allogeneic hematopoietic cell grafts were given to the transplant recipients, all of whom were children. From its cysteine to its phenylalanine, the CDR3 spans 18 amino acids. Only the CDR3 portion is preserved as DNA: 54 bases, with reading frame beginning at the first base. The germline V gene (reference sequence) specifies DFQATT as CDR1 and SNEGSKA as CDR2. Between the V and J ends, shortened by 2 bases and 5 bases respectively, the junction contains 24 bases. The library was made by PCR. Data came from an Illumina HiSeq 2500. To normalize quantification of the TCRbeta repertoire, the TCR libraries were built with molecular barcoding that relied on unique molecular identifiers. Using fastp trimming at Q25 and MiXCR clonotype assembly, TCRdb reanalyzed the public sequencing data and kept in-frame beta chains. Each entry is one CDR3 protein sequence, shown with its most common DNA and genes. The sample contains over 80,000 distinct CDR3 sequences, under 25% of them found a single time. Of the sample, over 20% falls within the top ten clones.

The sequence is built from TRBV20-1 and TRBJ2-2, and the D gene may be TRBD2, 6 bases matching. The sequenced sample was PBMCs, obtained before TCRalphabeta/CD19-depleted stem cell transplant. The sequence was obtained from a boy aged 2 to 9 with acute lymphoblastic leukemia, due to receive a stem cell transplant. The encoded CDR3 is CSARRRGQRRGRTGELFF. The base sequence is TGCAGTGCTAGAAGGCGTGGGCAGCGGAGGGGTCGGACCGGGGAGCTGTTTTTT.